The following is a T cell receptor beta chain sequence with its context. Its cognate antigen is unknown. The data belong to a study of sequential checkpoint blockade in melanoma. Overall study context: DNA from 91 pretreatment tumor samples underwent TCRβ immunosequencing. Twenty-two patients had matched tumor biopsies before treatment and at week 13 after nivolumab or ipilimumab alone. Study results and limitations: Response in arm A was associated with pretreatment TIL clonality.

The CDR3 extends over 21 amino acids. V lost 3 bases, J lost 7 bases, and 34 bases lay in between. Per germline, CDR1 SGDLS and CDR2 YYNGEE. Treatment in this sample: randomized to nivolumab then ipilimumab (arm A) or the reverse (arm B). Sequencing used immunoSEQ multiplex PCR; TCRdb keeps in-frame clones, though not all of them. The data show around 10,000 clones, around 27% seen once. The sample was tumor tissue (inferred from file names), taken from a patient given nivolumab and ipilimumab in sequence. This TCR derives from a human donor with melanoma. The V and J genes are TRBV9 and TRBJ2-2; maybe TRBD2 (7 bases). CDR3 bases: TGTGCCAGCAGCGACCCCGGGGGCGGTTTGGGGACTACCCCCAGAGGCGGGGAGCTGTTTTTT. This gives the protein CASSDPGGGLGTTPRGGELFF.